These T cell receptor beta chains were read from a single sample in a study of T cell responses to AZD1222 COVID-19 vaccine. Data came from immunoSEQ multiplex PCR; TCRdb stores just in-frame clones and leaves some out. The table records tens of thousands of clones, 70% to 90% of them present only once. The sample here was peripheral blood, taken on day 0 of AZD1222 vaccination. The receptor source for this set is an adult in good health. Each CDR3 is given with its conserved first and last residue.

v_gene: TRBV7-2; j_gene: TRBJ1-2; CDR3aa: CASSLGDRGYGYTF
v_gene: TRBV6-5; j_gene: TRBJ2-2; CDR3aa: CASVGQKNTGELFF
v_gene: TRBV3-1/TRBV3-2; j_gene: TRBJ2-3; CDR3aa: CASSQERPIHTQYF
v_gene: TRBV27; j_gene: TRBJ1-1; CDR3aa: CASSIIGGTFNTEAFF
v_gene: TRBV18; j_gene: TRBJ2-1; CDR3aa: CASSPRTGSLTNEQFF
v_gene: TRBV23-1; j_gene: TRBJ2-2; CDR3aa: CAIQSRDRAGELFF
v_gene: TRBV9; j_gene: TRBJ2-2; CDR3aa: CASSGVATSGVLITGELFF
v_gene: TRBV19; j_gene: TRBJ1-2; CDR3aa: CASSRQGAEYGYTF
v_gene: TRBV3-1/TRBV3-2; j_gene: TRBJ2-3; CDR3aa: CASSLGTSGATQYF
v_gene: TRBV19; j_gene: TRBJ1-1; CDR3aa: CASSIIDSGGPEAFF
v_gene: TRBV29-1; j_gene: TRBJ1-4; CDR3aa: CSAQGAWGQGFEDEKLFF
v_gene: TRBV28; j_gene: TRBJ1-3; CDR3aa: CASSLTGSGNTIYF
v_gene: TRBV19; j_gene: TRBJ2-1; CDR3aa: CASSARTSGVYNEQFF
v_gene: TRBV6-2/TRBV6-3; j_gene: TRBJ2-3; CDR3aa: CASSYSRLAGTDTQYF
v_gene: TRBV4-3; j_gene: TRBJ2-1; CDR3aa: CASSQSPYNEQFF
v_gene: TRBV28; j_gene: TRBJ1-6; CDR3aa: CASSLQDSPLHF
v_gene: TRBV6-5; j_gene: TRBJ1-2; CDR3aa: CASSYTFRGRGYTF
v_gene: TRBV7-6; j_gene: TRBJ1-6; CDR3aa: CASSPAEAGDTYNSPLHF
v_gene: TRBV5-4; j_gene: TRBJ2-5; CDR3aa: CASSLAPAAFQETQYF
v_gene: TRBV28; j_gene: TRBJ2-5; CDR3aa: CASRISGSRETQYF
v_gene: TRBV7-3; j_gene: TRBJ2-3; CDR3aa: CASSPTDPAGTQYF
v_gene: TRBV7-9; j_gene: TRBJ2-2; CDR3aa: CASSLQLTGELFF
v_gene: TRBV3-1/TRBV3-2; j_gene: TRBJ1-3; CDR3aa: CASSQAKDRFSGNTIYF
v_gene: TRBV5-4; j_gene: TRBJ2-1; CDR3aa: CASSLADFRGLSYNEQFF
v_gene: TRBV6-5; j_gene: TRBJ2-3; CDR3aa: CASSLLAGSTDTQYF
v_gene: TRBV12-3/TRBV12-4; j_gene: TRBJ1-2; CDR3aa: CASSLRGGGGYTF
v_gene: TRBV10-3; j_gene: TRBJ2-7; CDR3aa: CAISLETSYEQYF
v_gene: TRBV4-1; j_gene: TRBJ2-7; CDR3aa: CASSQGELGVQYF
v_gene: TRBV5-5; j_gene: TRBJ2-7; CDR3aa: CASSMTGSPSLYEQYF
v_gene: TRBV7-9; j_gene: TRBJ2-7; CDR3aa: CASSLGLGNYEQYF
v_gene: TRBV6-5; j_gene: TRBJ2-1; CDR3aa: CASTLTSGANNEQFF
v_gene: TRBV10-3; j_gene: TRBJ1-5; CDR3aa: CAISEDNQPQHF
v_gene: TRBV27; j_gene: TRBJ1-5; CDR3aa: CASSWSGNQPQHF
v_gene: TRBV28; j_gene: TRBJ1-1; CDR3aa: CASSTRQGTNTEAFF
v_gene: TRBV4-3; j_gene: TRBJ1-4; CDR3aa: CASSQHLGREANEKLFF
v_gene: TRBV4-1; j_gene: TRBJ2-3; CDR3aa: CASSPLPVTTDTQYF
v_gene: TRBV21-1; j_gene: TRBJ2-1; CDR3aa: CASSVLAAFLREQFF
v_gene: TRBV6-5; j_gene: TRBJ2-3; CDR3aa: CASSYSGGGARDTQYF
v_gene: TRBV7-2; j_gene: TRBJ1-3; CDR3aa: CASSSADTIYF
v_gene: TRBV7-2; j_gene: TRBJ2-3; CDR3aa: CASSLEAYSTDTQYF
v_gene: TRBV2; j_gene: TRBJ1-1; CDR3aa: CASRALGGTEAFF
v_gene: TRBV6-5; j_gene: TRBJ2-3; CDR3aa: CASSYSRLATQYF
v_gene: TRBV19; j_gene: TRBJ1-1; CDR3aa: CASSSTGGGTEAFF
v_gene: TRBV7-2; j_gene: TRBJ2-7; CDR3aa: CASSPTTGVYEQYF
v_gene: TRBV6-5; j_gene: TRBJ2-7; CDR3aa: CASRNEGGGYEQYF
v_gene: TRBV19; j_gene: TRBJ2-7; CDR3aa: CASSKGQGPPYEQYF
v_gene: TRBV19; j_gene: TRBJ1-2; CDR3aa: CASSIDHRDHYGYTF
v_gene: TRBV5-1; j_gene: TRBJ1-6; CDR3aa: CASTAGTGNSPLHF
v_gene: TRBV12-3/TRBV12-4; j_gene: TRBJ1-2; CDR3aa: CASSLFNYGYTF
v_gene: TRBV18; j_gene: TRBJ1-4; CDR3aa: CASSPGGANEKLFF
v_gene: TRBV18; j_gene: TRBJ1-1; CDR3aa: CASSPPERGRGEAFF